A single sample gave rise to the 15 T cell receptor beta chains below, sequenced in a study of neoadjuvant nivolumab and ipilimumab in lung cancer. Generated by immunoSEQ multiplex PCR, the TCRdb table keeps only in-frame clones and is missing some. The table has 8,000 to 10,000 clones, approximately 85% seen once. Sequencing used peripheral blood, obtained before neoadjuvant nivolumab, alone or with ipilimumab. Source of these receptors: an adult with non-small cell lung cancer.

The chain is built from TRBV5-5 and TRBJ2-1; D remains unclear. This CDR3 has 12 amino acids. Trimming cost V 0 bases and J 6 bases, with 4 bases left between them. Per germline, CDR1 SGHKS and CDR2 YYEKEE (reference sequence). CDR3 protein: CASSLDGNEQFF. The CDR3 DNA sequence: TGTGCCAGCAGCTTGGACGGCAATGAGCAGTTCTTC.

The V gene is TRBV5-4, the J gene TRBJ2-1, with D possibly called TRBD1 or TRBD2 (5 bases each). Trimming pared 0 bases from V and 12 bases from J, leaving 22 bases between. Looked up from germline, CDR1 is SGHNT and CDR2 is YYREEE (reference sequence). The CDR3 has 16 amino acids. This CDR3 is CASSLVGRQALVGQFF. CDR3 sequence (DNA): TGTGCCAGCAGCTTGGTGGGACGGCAGGCATTAGTTGGGCAGTTCTTC.

The gene calls are TRBV5-1 and TRBJ1-4, with D possibly being TRBD1 (5 bases). Germline V CDR1 and CDR2: SGHRS, YFSETQ. The CDR3 is 17 amino acids. The V end lost 4 bases, the J end lost 8 bases, and 24 bases lay between the germline ends. The CDR3 is CASSGGQAGHLGEKLFF. DNA of the CDR3: TGCGCCAGCAGCGGAGGACAAGCGGGCCATCTGGGGGAAAAACTGTTTTTT.

The sample holds one count of this clone. The chain has TRBV2 and TRBJ2-5, with 10 nucleotides matching TRBD1. This CDR3 is 13 amino acids long. Trimming took 6 bases from V and 4 from J; bases not matched to a gene: 2. Germline CDR1 SNHLY, CDR2 FYNNEI. CDR3 coding DNA: TGTGCCAGCAGCGGGACAGGGGTAGAGACCCAGTACTTC. Translating it yields CASSGTGVETQYF.

The chain has TRBV6-1 and TRBJ2-5; possible D gene TRBD1, 6 bases. V dropped 10 bases and J dropped 4 bases, with 19 bases sitting between them. The CDR3 runs 14 residues. Germline-derived CDR1 and CDR2 are MNHNS and SASEGT. Here the CDR3 DNA reads TGTGCCACCAACCCTCTCAGGGGTGTAGAGACCCAGTACTTC. This gives the protein CATNPLRGVETQYF.

This chain links TRBV5-1 with TRBJ2-7; D ambiguous. Trimming pared 4 bases from V and 2 bases from J, leaving 16 bases between. The length of the CDR3 is 15 residues. Germline-derived CDR1 and CDR2 are SGHRS and YFSETQ. The CDR3 region is CASSLNAGSPYEQYF. DNA for the CDR3: TGCGCCAGCAGCCTAAACGCAGGAAGTCCCTACGAGCAGTACTTC.

This chain joins TRBV28 and TRBJ2-3; the D call may be TRBD1 or TRBD2 (5 bases each). V lost 5 bases, J lost 6 bases, and 18 bases lay in between. The CDR3 is 15 amino acids. Germline CDR1 and CDR2: MDHEN and SYDVKM. CDR3 in amino acids: CASSLAWGRGDTQYF. In DNA, the CDR3 is TGTGCCAGCAGTCTAGCATGGGGCCGCGGGGATACGCAGTATTTT.

The V and J genes are TRBV9 and TRBJ1-2, with 9 bases that match TRBD1. V lost 4 bases to trimming and J lost 8 bases; unmatched junction nucleotides: 12. The CDR3 extends over 15 amino acids. Germline V CDR1 and CDR2: SGDLS, YYNGEE. CDR3 nucleotide sequence: TGTGCCAGCAGCACGAGTCGGGACAGGGTGGACGGCTACACCTTC. It encodes CASSTSRDRVDGYTF.

The chain joins TRBV18 to TRBJ1-1, with D unresolved. V was cut by 1 base and J by 4 bases, with 7 bases left in between. There are 13 residues in the CDR3. The germline CDR1 and CDR2 sequences are KGHSH and LQKENI. CDR3 sequence (DNA): TGTGCCAGCTCACCACTTTTTGGCACTGAAGCTTTCTTT. It specifies CASSPLFGTEAFF.

The rearrangement joins TRBV28 to TRBJ2-3, with D hard to call. This CDR3 spans 14 amino acids. V was shortened by 9 bases and J by 0 bases, with 13 bases between the two germline ends. Germline V gives CDR1 MDHEN, CDR2 SYDVKM. CDR3 residues: CASRQHSSTDTQYF. The CDR3 DNA reads TGTGCCAGTCGCCAACATTCTAGCACAGATACGCAGTATTTT.

The V call is TRBV11-2, the J call TRBJ1-1; D gene uncertain. Germline loops: CDR1 SGHAT, CDR2 FQNNGV. CDR3 length: 14 residues. V was cut by 3 bases and J by 0 bases, with 8 bases left in between. The CDR3 spells CASSFAALNTEAFF. The CDR3 DNA is TGTGCCAGCAGCTTCGCGGCTTTGAACACTGAAGCTTTCTTT.

This sequence joins TRBV14 and TRBJ2-1; 8 bases match TRBD2. After removal of 4 bases from V and 3 bases from J, the junction contained 8 bases not matched to a gene. The germline V gene has CDR1 SGHDN and CDR2 FVKESK. CDR3 size: 16 residues. The CDR3 DNA reads as TGTGCCAGCAGCCCCGCGGGGCTAGCGGGCTACAATGAGCAGTTCTTC. Translated, it gives CASSPAGLAGYNEQFF.

The chain has TRBV10-3 and TRBJ2-6; D is ambiguous. Between the trimmed V and J ends, which lost 5 bases and 1 base, there was a span of 15 bases. Germline CDR1 reads ENHRY; CDR2 reads SYGVKD. The CDR3 runs to 17 residues. CDR3 loop: CAISPWDWSSGANVLTF. CDR3 nucleotides: TGTGCCATCAGTCCCTGGGATTGGAGTTCTGGGGCCAACGTCCTGACTTTC.

V is TRBV5-1 and J is TRBJ2-2, with 12 nucleotides matching TRBD2. The CDR3 loop spans 16 amino acids. Germline V CDR1 and CDR2: SGHRS, YFSETQ. Trimming removed 2 bases from V and 4 bases from J; junction bases left unmatched: 3. The CDR3 nucleotides read TGCGCCAGCAGCTTCGGACTAGCGGGAAGCACCGGGGAGCTGTTTTTT. Its protein is CASSFGLAGSTGELFF.

In nucleotides, the CDR3 is TGTGCCAGCAGTTCCCGGGGTCCGGGGGAGACCCAGTACTTC. It encodes CASSSRGPGETQYF. The J gene is TRBJ2-5, the V gene TRBV28, with D tentatively TRBD2 (5 bases). V was trimmed by 4 bases and J by 5 bases, leaving 14 bases between them. This CDR3 region has 14 residues. Germline assignment: CDR1 MDHEN and CDR2 SYDVKM.